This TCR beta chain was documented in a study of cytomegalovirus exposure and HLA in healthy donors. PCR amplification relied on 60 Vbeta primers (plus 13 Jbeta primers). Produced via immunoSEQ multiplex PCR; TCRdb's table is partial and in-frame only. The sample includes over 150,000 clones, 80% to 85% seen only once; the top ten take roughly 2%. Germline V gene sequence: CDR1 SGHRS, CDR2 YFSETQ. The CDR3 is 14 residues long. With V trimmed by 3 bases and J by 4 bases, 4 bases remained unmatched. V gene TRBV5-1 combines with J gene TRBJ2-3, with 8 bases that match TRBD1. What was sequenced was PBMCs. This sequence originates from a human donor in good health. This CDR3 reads CASSSGDRSDTQYF. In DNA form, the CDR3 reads TGCGCCAGCAGCTCTGGGGACAGGTCAGATACGCAGTATTTT.